Below, 30 T cell receptor beta chains from the same sample are listed, as sequenced in a study of shared clonotypes between healthy human individuals. Repertoires were generated with immunoSEQ multiplex PCR, while TCRdb's copy carries only in-frame clones and drops some. The table records about 1 million clones, around 74% of them present only once. The sample taken for sequencing was memory CD4+ T cells sorted from blood. Subset: CD45RA-negative fraction. Receptors originate from a man between 18 and 29 years old in good health.

Only a few counts were recorded for this clone. This chain links TRBV27 with TRBJ2-6; tentatively, D is TRBD1 (5 bases). This CDR3 has 14 residues. Trimming cost V 4 bases and J 1 base, with 5 bases left between them. Looked up from germline, CDR1 is MNHEY and CDR2 is SMNVEV (reference sequence). This chain's CDR3 is CASSSGSGANVLTF. CDR3 sequence (DNA): TGTGCCAGCAGTTCAGGGTCTGGGGCCAACGTCCTGACTTTC.

V is TRBV5-8 and J is TRBJ2-7, with TRBD1 matching over 10 bases. The germline V gene encodes CDR1 SGHTS and CDR2 YDEGEE. The CDR3 totals 15 residues. The junction had 7 bases not matched to a gene; V was cut back by 4 bases and J by 3 bases. The CDR3 is CASSPGQGIFYEQYF. CDR3 nucleotide sequence: TGTGCCAGCAGCCCGGGACAGGGGATCTTCTACGAGCAGTACTTC.

The rearrangement joins TRBV10-1 to TRBJ2-7; 10 bases map to TRBD1. V shed 3 bases and J 4 bases; nucleotides not matched to a gene: 6. The CDR3 covers 15 residues. Germline V gene lookup returns CDR1 WNHNN and CDR2 SYGVQD (reference sequence). In DNA, the CDR3 is TGCGCCAGCAGTGACACCGGGACAGGGGTATACGAGCAGTACTTC. As protein: CASSDTGTGVYEQYF.

In the case of this clone: Additional DNA sequences in this sample encode the identical CDR3. The V call is TRBV5-1, the J call TRBJ1-4, with 7 nucleotides matching TRBD1. The V gene's germline CDR1 is SGHRS and CDR2 YFSETQ. The CDR3 has 15 amino acids. J lost 0 bases, V lost 3 bases, and 2 bases had no gene match. In nucleotides, the CDR3 is TGCGCCAGCAGCTCTGGACAGGCAACTAATGAAAAACTGTTTTTT. Translated: CASSSGQATNEKLFF.

V and J are TRBV9 and TRBJ2-5; TRBD1 is a possible D gene (6 bases). This CDR3 comprises 15 residues. With 4 bases removed from V and 1 base from J, the gap between germline ends came to 14 bases. Per the germline V gene, CDR1 is SGDLS and CDR2 is YYNGEE. The CDR3 reads CASSPGGGPQETQYF. CDR3 nucleotides: TGTGCCAGCAGCCCTGGGGGCGGCCCCCAAGAGACCCAGTACTTC.

The genes are TRBV10-3 and TRBJ2-3; 11 bases fit TRBD2. CDR3 size: 13 residues. Trimming took 7 bases from V and 3 from J; bases not matched to a gene: 0. The V gene's germline CDR1 is ENHRY and CDR2 SYGVKD. The CDR3 DNA reads TGTGCCATCACTAGCGGGGGGACAGATACGCAGTATTTT. Translating gives CAITSGGTDTQYF.

The chain carries TRBV7-2 and TRBJ2-3, with TRBD1 matching 9 bases. The CDR3 extends over 15 amino acids. Trimming cost V 3 bases and J 6 bases; bases outside gene matches: 7. Germline V gene sequence: CDR1 SGHTA, CDR2 FQGNSA. The CDR3 DNA reads TGTGCCAGCAGCTTTGACAGGGGGGCGGCCGATACGCAGTATTTT. This encodes CASSFDRGAADTQYF.

The chain links TRBV6-5 to TRBJ2-7; D remains ambiguous. This CDR3 is 13 amino acids long. Germline V gene sequence: CDR1 MNHEY, CDR2 SVGAGI. The V gene lost 2 bases and the J gene lost 12 bases, with 17 bases spanning the gap. CDR3 sequence reads: CASSYDVSSRRYF. The CDR3 DNA reads TGTGCCAGCAGTTACGATGTCTCAAGCAGAAGGTACTTC.

The chain joins TRBV28 to TRBJ2-3; TRBD2 matches at 10 bases. Trimming at V came to 5 bases and at J to 2 bases, leaving 10 bases not matched to a gene. The CDR3 runs 17 residues. Looked up from germline, CDR1 is MDHEN and CDR2 is SYDVKM. The CDR3 is CASSGWERGGYTDTQYF. The CDR3, as DNA: TGTGCCAGCAGTGGTTGGGAGCGGGGGGGCTACACAGATACGCAGTATTTT.

This chain links TRBV19 with TRBJ2-7; weak D call: TRBD2 (7 bases). The CDR3 is 13 residues long. Trimming cost V 4 bases and J 3 bases, with 10 bases left between them. CDR1 and CDR2 (germline): LNHDA, SQIVND (reference sequence). The chain's CDR3 is CASSSGGHYEQYF. CDR3 sequence (DNA): TGTGCCAGTAGTAGCGGGGGACACTACGAGCAGTACTTC. The whole variable domain, remainder taken from reference TRBV19 and TRBJ2-7, is DGGITQSPKYLFRKEGQNVTLSCEQNLNHDAMYWYRQDPGQGLRLIYYSQIVNDFQKGDIAEGYSVSREKKESFPLTVTSAQKNPTAFYLCASSSGGHYEQYFGPGTRLTVT.

This clone was seen a handful of times. This sequence joins TRBV5-1 and TRBJ1-6, with D possibly being TRBD1 (6 bases). The germline V gene encodes CDR1 SGHRS and CDR2 YFSETQ. CDR3 size: 16 residues. With 4 bases removed from V and 9 bases from J, the gap between germline ends came to 20 bases. The CDR3 DNA follows: TGCGCCAGCAGCCAACTCACAGGGTCGGGGGCTTCACCCCTCCACTTT. Translation: CASSQLTGSGASPLHF.

The V gene is TRBV2, the J gene TRBJ2-5, with D unresolved. Trimming took 4 bases from V and 4 from J, leaving 10 bases between them. The CDR3 consists of 13 residues. Germline V lookup: CDR1 SNHLY, CDR2 FYNNEI. The CDR3 DNA follows: TGTGCCAGCAGTGTGGGTTACGTAGAGACCCAGTACTTC. Protein: CASSVGYVETQYF.

The J gene is TRBJ1-2, the V gene TRBV7-2; D is unresolved. CDR1 and CDR2 from the germline V gene are SGHTA and FQGNSA. The CDR3 length is 14 residues. The V end was cut by 1 base, the J end by 4 bases, with 10 bases between. CDR3 sequence: CASSLGLDLYGYTF. The CDR3 DNA reads as TGTGCCAGCAGCTTAGGTCTCGATCTCTATGGCTACACCTTC. The full variable domain, completed using reference TRBV7-2 and TRBJ1-2, is GAGVSQSPSNKVTEKGKDVELRCDPISGHTALYWYRQSLGQGLEFLIYFQGNSAPDKSGLPSDRFSAERTGGSVSTLTIQRTQQEDSAVYLCASSLGLDLYGYTFGSGTRLTVV.

This rearrangement joins TRBV19 to TRBJ2-1; 8 bases are a match to TRBD1. The germline V gene has CDR1 LNHDA and CDR2 SQIVND (reference sequence). The CDR3 has 12 residues. Unmatched junction bases numbered 4, after V lost 5 bases and J lost 10 bases. The CDR3 DNA sequence: TGTGCCAGTAGTCGGACAGGGAGAGAGCAGTTCTTC. Its protein is CASSRTGREQFF.

This clone has a handful of counts. V is TRBV29-1 and J is TRBJ2-7, with 7 bases that match TRBD1. This CDR3 comprises 13 residues. The germline V gene encodes CDR1 SQVTM and CDR2 ANQGSEA. V lost 7 bases and J lost 3; bases outside the gene matches: 9. This chain's CDR3 is CSAGPGQNYEQYF. DNA for the CDR3: TGCAGCGCCGGACCGGGACAGAACTACGAGCAGTACTTC.

This chain uses TRBV7-9 with TRBJ1-1, with D unclear. This CDR3 contains 14 residues. CDR1 is SEHNR, CDR2 FQNEAQ, per germline (reference sequence). With 3 bases removed from V and 0 bases from J, the gap between germline ends came to 8 bases. The CDR3 DNA sequence: TGTGCCAGCAGCTTGATGGGTTTGAACACTGAAGCTTTCTTT. It translates to CASSLMGLNTEAFF. Drawing the rest from reference TRBV7-9 and TRBJ1-1, the complete variable domain is DTGVSQNPRHKITKRGQNVTFRCDPISEHNRLYWYRQTLGQGPEFLTYFQNEAQLEKSRLLSDRFSAERPKGSFSTLEIQRTEQGDSAMYLCASSLMGLNTEAFFGQGTRLTVV.

This clone came up once. This chain links TRBV2 with TRBJ2-3; 8 nucleotides align to TRBD1. Germline-derived CDR1 and CDR2 are SNHLY and FYNNEI. The CDR3 extends over 15 amino acids. V shed 6 bases, J shed 10 bases, and the junction held 15 bases outside the gene matches. In nucleotides, the CDR3 is TGTGCCAGCAGCGAGCAAGGACAGGGCGGCTCTTCGCAGTATTTT. Residues: CASSEQGQGGSSQYF.

V is TRBV27 and J is TRBJ1-4, with D uncertain. The V gene's germline CDR1 is MNHEY and CDR2 SMNVEV (reference sequence). Trimming took off 3 bases at V and 7 bases at J, with 6 bases between the two ends. The CDR3 spans 12 residues. CDR3 sequence (DNA): TGTGCCAGCAGTTTCCGGGGTGAAAAACTGTTTTTT. Protein product: CASSFRGEKLFF.

In this sample, this clone turned up a few times. This chain uses TRBV23-1 with TRBJ2-3, with 8 bases matching TRBD1. TRBV23-1 is identified as an open reading frame with a role that is uncertain. This CDR3 is built from 15 residues. Unmatched junction bases numbered 9, after V lost 8 bases and J lost 2 bases. The CDR3 spells CASELGTGSTDTQYF. The CDR3, as DNA: TGCGCCAGCGAACTAGGGACAGGTTCCACAGATACGCAGTATTTT.

This clone was detected only once. The chain is built from TRBV7-2 and TRBJ2-7, with TRBD2 identical over 7 bases. Trimming took 5 bases from V and 4 from J; bases not matched to a gene: 8. Germline V gene lookup returns CDR1 SGHTA and CDR2 FQGNSA. The CDR3 is 14 residues long. The CDR3 DNA reads as TGTGCCAGCAGCACAAGCGGGAACGGGTACGAGCAGTACTTC. As protein: CASSTSGNGYEQYF. Together with reference TRBV7-2 and TRBJ2-7, the CDR3 gives the full variable domain: GAGVSQSPSNKVTEKGKDVELRCDPISGHTALYWYRQSLGQGLEFLIYFQGNSAPDKSGLPSDRFSAERTGGSVSTLTIQRTQQEDSAVYLCASSTSGNGYEQYFGPGTRLTVT.

This clone was detected a few times. The chain has TRBV2 and TRBJ1-5, with 7 bases fitting TRBD1. V lost 9 bases and J lost 4; bases outside the gene matches: 6. Germline assignment: CDR1 SNHLY and CDR2 FYNNEI. CDR3 size: 13 residues. The CDR3 nucleotides read TGTGCCAGTAGGAACAGGGGAAATCAGCCCCAGCATTTT. Amino acids: CASRNRGNQPQHF. Full variable domain (outside the CDR3, taken from reference TRBV2 and TRBJ1-5): EPEVTQTPSHQVTQMGQEVILRCVPISNHLYFYWYRQILGQKVEFLVSFYNNEISEKSEIFDDQFSVERPDGSNFTLKIRSTKLEDSAMYFCASRNRGNQPQHFGDGTRLSIL.

A single count supports this clone. The V gene is TRBV9, the J gene TRBJ2-2, with a tentative D call TRBD2 (7 bases). Germline V lookup: CDR1 SGDLS, CDR2 YYNGEE. Trimming took 4 bases from V and 4 from J, leaving 17 bases between them. This CDR3 spans 16 amino acids. CDR3 protein: CASSLHAGAGTGELFF. In DNA, the CDR3 is TGTGCCAGCAGCCTCCATGCGGGGGCTGGCACCGGGGAGCTGTTTTTT.

This clone was counted only a few times. The gene calls are TRBV18 and TRBJ1-3; 7 bases line up with TRBD1. V trimming: 8 bases; J trimming: 4 bases; junction bases outside the gene matches: 5. The CDR3 spans 13 residues. The germline gives CDR1 KGHSH, CDR2 LQKENI. The CDR3 DNA sequence: TGTGCCAGCCAGGGGGATAAAGGAAACACCATATATTTT. Its protein product is CASQGDKGNTIYF.

V is TRBV6-1 and J is TRBJ1-6, with D perhaps matching TRBD1 (5 bases). CDR3 size: 15 residues. The germline gives CDR1 MNHNS, CDR2 SASEGT. The V gene lost 6 bases and the J gene lost 0 bases, with 9 bases spanning the gap. CDR3 loop: CASSPGLSYNSPLHF. The CDR3, as DNA: TGTGCCAGCAGCCCGGGGCTCTCCTATAATTCACCCCTCCACTTT.

This clone was detected once. The genes are TRBV29-1 and TRBJ2-3; 10 nucleotides agree with TRBD2. V dropped 6 bases and J dropped 2; count of bases not matched to a gene: 8. The CDR3 is made up of 15 amino acids. Germline CDR1 is SQVTM and CDR2 is ANQGSEA. The CDR3 region is CSVEGLAGATDTQYF. In DNA form, the CDR3 reads TGCAGCGTGGAGGGGCTAGCGGGAGCCACAGATACGCAGTATTTT.

The chain carries TRBV6-5 and TRBJ2-2, with 14 bases lining up with TRBD2. The CDR3 runs to 16 residues. V was pared by 4 bases and J by 9 bases, with 7 bases of the junction left unmatched. Germline V lookup: CDR1 MNHEY, CDR2 SVGAGI. The CDR3 region has the DNA TGTGCCAGCAGTTCAGTGACTAGCGGGGGGGCCCGGGAGCTGTTTTTT. Amino acid sequence: CASSSVTSGGARELFF.

V is TRBV5-1 and J is TRBJ1-4, with TRBD1 identical over 7 bases. Looked up from germline, CDR1 is SGHRS and CDR2 is YFSETQ. The CDR3 totals 14 residues. After removal of 4 bases from V and 5 bases from J, the junction contained 5 bases not matched to a gene. CDR3 nucleotide sequence: TGCGCCAGCAGCACCGGACAGGTGAATGAAAAACTGTTTTTT. Translation: CASSTGQVNEKLFF. Drawing the rest from reference TRBV5-1 and TRBJ1-4, the complete variable domain is KAGVTQTPRYLIKTRGQQVTLSCSPISGHRSVSWYQQTPGQGLQFLFEYFSETQRNKGNFPGRFSGRQFSNSRSEMNVSTLELGDSALYLCASSTGQVNEKLFFGSGTQLSVL.

The chain combines TRBV12-5 with TRBJ1-5, with D perhaps matching TRBD1 (5 bases). The germline V and J ends were trimmed by 11 bases and 7 bases, with 30 bases remaining between them. Germline V lookup: CDR1 LGHNT, CDR2 FRNRAP. The CDR3 has 17 amino acids. The CDR3 reads CAHPGGRGRALDQPQHF. CDR3 sequence (DNA): TGTGCTCACCCTGGGGGGAGAGGTAGGGCTTTGGACCAGCCCCAGCATTTT.

This clone was recorded at least ten times. This CDR3 is also generated by other DNA sequences in the sample. The chain is built from TRBV5-1 and TRBJ2-1; 9 bases map to TRBD1. Unmatched junction bases numbered 8, after V lost 4 bases and J lost 9 bases. Looked up from germline, CDR1 is SGHRS and CDR2 is YFSETQ. The CDR3 has 14 amino acids. The CDR3 DNA sequence: TGCGCCAGCAGCCCCGGGACAGGGAGACCTGAGCAGTTCTTC. Amino acids: CASSPGTGRPEQFF.

The chain employs TRBV9 and TRBJ2-6; 7 nucleotides line up with TRBD1. There are 17 residues in the CDR3. CDR1 SGDLS and CDR2 YYNGEE come from the germline V gene. The V and J ends lost 1 base and 0 bases, in that order; junction bases with no gene match: 4. CDR3 protein: CASSVWGQNSGANVLTF. CDR3 sequence (DNA): TGTGCCAGCAGCGTATGGGGACAGAACTCTGGGGCCAACGTCCTGACTTTC.